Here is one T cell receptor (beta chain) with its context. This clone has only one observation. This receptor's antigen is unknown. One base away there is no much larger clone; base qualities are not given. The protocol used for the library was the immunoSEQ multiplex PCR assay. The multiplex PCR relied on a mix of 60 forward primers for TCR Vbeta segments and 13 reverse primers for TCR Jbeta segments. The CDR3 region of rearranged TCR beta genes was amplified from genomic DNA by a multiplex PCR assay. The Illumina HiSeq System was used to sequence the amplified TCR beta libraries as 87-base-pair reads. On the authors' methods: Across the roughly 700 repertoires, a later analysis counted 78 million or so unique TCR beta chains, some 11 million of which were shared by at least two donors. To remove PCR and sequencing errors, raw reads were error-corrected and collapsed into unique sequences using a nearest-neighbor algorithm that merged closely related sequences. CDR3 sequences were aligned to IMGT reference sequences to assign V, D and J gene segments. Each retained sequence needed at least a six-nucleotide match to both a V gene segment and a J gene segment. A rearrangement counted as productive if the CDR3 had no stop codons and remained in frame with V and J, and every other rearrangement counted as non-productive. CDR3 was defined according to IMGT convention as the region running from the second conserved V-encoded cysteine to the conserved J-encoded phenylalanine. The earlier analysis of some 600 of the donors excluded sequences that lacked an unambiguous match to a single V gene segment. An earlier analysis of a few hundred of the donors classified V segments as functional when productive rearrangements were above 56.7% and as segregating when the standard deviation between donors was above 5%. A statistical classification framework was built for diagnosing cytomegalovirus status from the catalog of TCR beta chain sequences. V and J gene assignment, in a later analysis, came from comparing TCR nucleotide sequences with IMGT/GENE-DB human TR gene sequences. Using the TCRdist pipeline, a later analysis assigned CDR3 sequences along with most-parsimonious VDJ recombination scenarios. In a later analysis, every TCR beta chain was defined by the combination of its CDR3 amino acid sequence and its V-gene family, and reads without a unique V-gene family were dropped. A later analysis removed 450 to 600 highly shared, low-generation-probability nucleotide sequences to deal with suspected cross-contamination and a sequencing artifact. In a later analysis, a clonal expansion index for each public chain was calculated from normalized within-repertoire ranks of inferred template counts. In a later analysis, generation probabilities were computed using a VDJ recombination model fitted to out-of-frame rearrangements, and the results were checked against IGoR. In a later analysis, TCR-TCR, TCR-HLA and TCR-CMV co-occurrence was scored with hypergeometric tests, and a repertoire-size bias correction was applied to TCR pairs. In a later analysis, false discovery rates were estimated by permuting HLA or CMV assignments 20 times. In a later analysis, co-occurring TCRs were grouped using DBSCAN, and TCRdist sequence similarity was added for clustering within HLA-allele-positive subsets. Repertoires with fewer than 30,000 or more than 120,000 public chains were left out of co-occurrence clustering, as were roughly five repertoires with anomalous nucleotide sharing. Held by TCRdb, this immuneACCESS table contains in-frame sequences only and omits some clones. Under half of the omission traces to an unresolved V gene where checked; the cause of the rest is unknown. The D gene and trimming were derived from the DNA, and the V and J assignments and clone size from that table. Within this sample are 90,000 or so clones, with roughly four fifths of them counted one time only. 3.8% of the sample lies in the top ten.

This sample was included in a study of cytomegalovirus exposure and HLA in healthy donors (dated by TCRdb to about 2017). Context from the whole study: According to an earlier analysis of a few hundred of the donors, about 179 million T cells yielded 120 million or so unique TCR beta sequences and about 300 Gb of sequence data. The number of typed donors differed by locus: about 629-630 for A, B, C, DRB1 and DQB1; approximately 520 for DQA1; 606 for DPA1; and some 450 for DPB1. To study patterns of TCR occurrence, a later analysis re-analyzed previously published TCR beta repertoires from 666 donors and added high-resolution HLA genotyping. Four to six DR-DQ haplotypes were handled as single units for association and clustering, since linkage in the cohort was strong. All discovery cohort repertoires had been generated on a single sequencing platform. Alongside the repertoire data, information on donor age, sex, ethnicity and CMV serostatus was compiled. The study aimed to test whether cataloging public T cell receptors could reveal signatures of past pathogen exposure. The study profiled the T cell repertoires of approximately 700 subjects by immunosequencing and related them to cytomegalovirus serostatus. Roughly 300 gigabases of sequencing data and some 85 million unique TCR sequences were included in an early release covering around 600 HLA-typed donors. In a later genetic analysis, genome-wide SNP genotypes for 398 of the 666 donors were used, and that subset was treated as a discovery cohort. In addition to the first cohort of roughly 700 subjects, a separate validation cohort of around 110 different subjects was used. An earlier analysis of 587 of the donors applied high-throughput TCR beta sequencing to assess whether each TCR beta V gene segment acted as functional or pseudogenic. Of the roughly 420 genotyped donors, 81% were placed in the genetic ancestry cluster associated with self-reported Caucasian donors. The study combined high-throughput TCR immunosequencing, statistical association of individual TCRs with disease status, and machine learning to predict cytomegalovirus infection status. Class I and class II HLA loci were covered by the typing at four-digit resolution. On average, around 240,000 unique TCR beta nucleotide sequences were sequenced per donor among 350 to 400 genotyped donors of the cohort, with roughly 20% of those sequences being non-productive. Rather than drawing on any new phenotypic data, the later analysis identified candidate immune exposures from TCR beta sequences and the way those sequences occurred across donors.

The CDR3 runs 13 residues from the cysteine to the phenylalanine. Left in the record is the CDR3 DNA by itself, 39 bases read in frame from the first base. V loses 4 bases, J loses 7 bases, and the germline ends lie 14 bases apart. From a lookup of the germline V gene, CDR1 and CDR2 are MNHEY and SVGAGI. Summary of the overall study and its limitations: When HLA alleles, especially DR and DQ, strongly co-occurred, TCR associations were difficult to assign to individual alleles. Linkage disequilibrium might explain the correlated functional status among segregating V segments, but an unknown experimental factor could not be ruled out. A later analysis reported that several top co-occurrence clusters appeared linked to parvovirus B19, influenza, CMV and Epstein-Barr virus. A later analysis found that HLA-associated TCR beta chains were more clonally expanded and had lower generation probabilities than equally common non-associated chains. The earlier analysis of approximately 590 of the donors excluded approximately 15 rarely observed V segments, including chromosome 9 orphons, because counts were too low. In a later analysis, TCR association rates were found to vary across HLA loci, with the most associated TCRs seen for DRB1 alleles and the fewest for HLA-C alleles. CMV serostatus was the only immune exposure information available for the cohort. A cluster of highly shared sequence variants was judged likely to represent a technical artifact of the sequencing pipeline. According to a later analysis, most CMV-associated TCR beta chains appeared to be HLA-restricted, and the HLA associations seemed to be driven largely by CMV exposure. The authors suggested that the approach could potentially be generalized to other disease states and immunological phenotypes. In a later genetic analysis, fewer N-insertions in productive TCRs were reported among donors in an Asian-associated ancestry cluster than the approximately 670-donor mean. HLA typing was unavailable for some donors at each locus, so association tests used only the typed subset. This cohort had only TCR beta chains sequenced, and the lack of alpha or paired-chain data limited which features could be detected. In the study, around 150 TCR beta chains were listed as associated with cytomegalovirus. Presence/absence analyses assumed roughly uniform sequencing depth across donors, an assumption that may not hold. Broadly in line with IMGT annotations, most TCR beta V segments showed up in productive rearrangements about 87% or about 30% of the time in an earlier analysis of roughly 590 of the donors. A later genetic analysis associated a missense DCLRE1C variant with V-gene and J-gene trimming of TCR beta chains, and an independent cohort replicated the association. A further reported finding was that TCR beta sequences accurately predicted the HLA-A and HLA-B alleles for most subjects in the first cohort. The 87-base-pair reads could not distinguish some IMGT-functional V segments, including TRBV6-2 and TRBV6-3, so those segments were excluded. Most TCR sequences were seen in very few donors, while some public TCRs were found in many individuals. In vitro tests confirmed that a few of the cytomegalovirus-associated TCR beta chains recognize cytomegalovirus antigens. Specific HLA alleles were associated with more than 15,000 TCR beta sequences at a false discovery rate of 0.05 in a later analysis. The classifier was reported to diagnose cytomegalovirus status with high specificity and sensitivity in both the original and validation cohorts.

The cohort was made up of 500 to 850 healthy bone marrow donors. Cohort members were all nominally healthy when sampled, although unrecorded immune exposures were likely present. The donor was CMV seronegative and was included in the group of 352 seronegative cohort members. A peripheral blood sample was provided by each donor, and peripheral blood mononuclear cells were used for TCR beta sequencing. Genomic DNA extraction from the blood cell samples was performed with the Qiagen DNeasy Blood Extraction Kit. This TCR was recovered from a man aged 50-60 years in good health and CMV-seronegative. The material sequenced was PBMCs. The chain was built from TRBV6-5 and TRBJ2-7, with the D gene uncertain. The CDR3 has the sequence CASSSTPEEEQYF. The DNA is TGTGCCAGCAGTTCGACCCCCGAGGAGGAGCAGTACTTC.